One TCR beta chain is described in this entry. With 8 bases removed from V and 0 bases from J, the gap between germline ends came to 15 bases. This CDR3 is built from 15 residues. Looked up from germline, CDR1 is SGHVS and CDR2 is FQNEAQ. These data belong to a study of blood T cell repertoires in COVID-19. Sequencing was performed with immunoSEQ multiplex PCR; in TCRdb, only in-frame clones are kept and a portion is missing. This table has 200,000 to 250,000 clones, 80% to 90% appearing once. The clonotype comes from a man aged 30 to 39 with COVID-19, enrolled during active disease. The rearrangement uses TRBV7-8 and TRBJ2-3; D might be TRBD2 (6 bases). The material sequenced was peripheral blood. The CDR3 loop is CASRRSGASTDTQYF. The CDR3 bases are TGTGCCAGCCGTAGATCGGGAGCTAGCACAGATACGCAGTATTTT.